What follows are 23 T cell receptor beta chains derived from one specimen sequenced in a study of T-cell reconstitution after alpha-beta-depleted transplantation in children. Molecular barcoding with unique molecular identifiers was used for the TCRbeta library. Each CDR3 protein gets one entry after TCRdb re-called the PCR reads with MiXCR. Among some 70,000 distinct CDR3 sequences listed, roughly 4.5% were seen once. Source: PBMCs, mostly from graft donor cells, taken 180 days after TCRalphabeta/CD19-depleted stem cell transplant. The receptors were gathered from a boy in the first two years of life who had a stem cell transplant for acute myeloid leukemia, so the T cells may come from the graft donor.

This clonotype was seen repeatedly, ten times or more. CDR3 bases: TGCAGCGTTGAGACAGGGGAAATCACAAACATTCAGTACTTC. Translated, it gives CSVETGEITNIQYF. The rearrangement links TRBV29-1 to TRBJ2-4; 8 nucleotides align to TRBD1. The CDR3 runs 14 residues. Looked up from germline, CDR1 is SQVTM and CDR2 is ANQGSEA. V dropped 3 bases and J dropped 6; count of bases not matched to a gene: 7.

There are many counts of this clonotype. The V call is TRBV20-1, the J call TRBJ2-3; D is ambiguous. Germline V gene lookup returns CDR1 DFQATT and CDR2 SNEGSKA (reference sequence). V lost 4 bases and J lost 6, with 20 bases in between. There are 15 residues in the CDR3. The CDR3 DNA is TGCAGTGCTACCGGTTCTCGGATCCGTGCCGATACGCAGTATTTT. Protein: CSATGSRIRADTQYF.

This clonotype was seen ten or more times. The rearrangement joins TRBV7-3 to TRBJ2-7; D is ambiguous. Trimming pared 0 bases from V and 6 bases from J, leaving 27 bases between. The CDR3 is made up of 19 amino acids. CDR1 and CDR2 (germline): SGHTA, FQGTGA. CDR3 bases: TGTGCCAGCAGCTTAACGACCGCAAGGGCAGCTCATATGTCCGGCGAGCAGTACTTC. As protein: CASSLTTARAAHMSGEQYF. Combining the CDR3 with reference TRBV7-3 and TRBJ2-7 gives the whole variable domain GAGVSQTPSNKVTEKGKYVELRCDPISGHTALYWYRQSLGQGPEFLIYFQGTGAADDSGLPNDRFFAVRPEGSVSTLKIQRTERGDSAVYLCASSLTTARAAHMSGEQYFGPGTRLTVT.

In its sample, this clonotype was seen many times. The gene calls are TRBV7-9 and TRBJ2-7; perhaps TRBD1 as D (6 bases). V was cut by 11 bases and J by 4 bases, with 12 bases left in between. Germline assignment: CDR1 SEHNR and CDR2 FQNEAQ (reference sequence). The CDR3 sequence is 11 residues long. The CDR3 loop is CAGGRDYEQYF. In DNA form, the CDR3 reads TGTGCCGGGGGCAGGGATTACGAGCAGTACTTC. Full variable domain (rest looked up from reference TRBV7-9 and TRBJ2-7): DTGVSQNPRHKITKRGQNVTFRCDPISEHNRLYWYRQTLGQGPEFLTYFQNEAQLEKSRLLSDRFSAERPKGSFSTLEIQRTEQGDSAMYLCAGGRDYEQYFGPGTRLTVT.

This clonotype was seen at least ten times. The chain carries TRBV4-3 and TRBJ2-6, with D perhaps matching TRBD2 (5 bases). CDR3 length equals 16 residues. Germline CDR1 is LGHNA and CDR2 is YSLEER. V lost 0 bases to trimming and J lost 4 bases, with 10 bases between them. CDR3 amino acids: CASSQDFTGGANVLTF. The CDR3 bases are TGCGCCAGCAGCCAAGATTTCACGGGAGGGGCCAACGTCCTGACTTTC.

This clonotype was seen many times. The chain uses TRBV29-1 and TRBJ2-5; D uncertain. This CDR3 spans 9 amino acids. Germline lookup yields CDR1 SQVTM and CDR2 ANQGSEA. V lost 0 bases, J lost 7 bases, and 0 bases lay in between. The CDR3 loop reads CSVEETQYF. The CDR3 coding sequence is TGCAGCGTTGAAGAGACCCAGTACTTC. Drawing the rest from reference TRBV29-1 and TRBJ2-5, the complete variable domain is SAVISQKPSRDICQRGTSLTIQCQVDSQVTMMFWYRQQPGQSLTLIATANQGSEATYESGFVIDKFPISRPNLTFSTLTVSNMSPEDSSIYLCSVEETQYFGPGTRLLVL.

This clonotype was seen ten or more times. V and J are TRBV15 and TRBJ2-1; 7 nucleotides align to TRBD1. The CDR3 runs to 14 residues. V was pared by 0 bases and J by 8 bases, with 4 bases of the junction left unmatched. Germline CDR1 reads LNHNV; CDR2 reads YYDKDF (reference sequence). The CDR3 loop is CATSRERDSDEQFF. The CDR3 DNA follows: TGTGCCACCAGCAGAGAACGGGACAGCGATGAGCAGTTCTTC.

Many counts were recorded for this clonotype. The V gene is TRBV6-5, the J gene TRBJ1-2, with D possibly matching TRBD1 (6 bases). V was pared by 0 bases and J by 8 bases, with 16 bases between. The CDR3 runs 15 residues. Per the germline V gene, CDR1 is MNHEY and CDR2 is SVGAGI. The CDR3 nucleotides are TGTGCCAGCAGTTACTCAGGGGGAGGGAGCGGCGGCTACACCTTC. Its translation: CASSYSGGGSGGYTF.

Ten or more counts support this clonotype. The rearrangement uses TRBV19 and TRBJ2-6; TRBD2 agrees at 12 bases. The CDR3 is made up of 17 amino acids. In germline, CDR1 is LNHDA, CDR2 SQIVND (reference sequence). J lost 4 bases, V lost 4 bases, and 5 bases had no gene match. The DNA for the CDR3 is TGTGCCAGTAGTAGAGGGACTAGCGGGTCCGGGGCCAACGTCCTGACTTTC. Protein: CASSRGTSGSGANVLTF. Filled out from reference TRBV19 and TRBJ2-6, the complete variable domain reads DGGITQSPKYLFRKEGQNVTLSCEQNLNHDAMYWYRQDPGQGLRLIYYSQIVNDFQKGDIAEGYSVSREKKESFPLTVTSAQKNPTAFYLCASSRGTSGSGANVLTFGAGSRLTVL.

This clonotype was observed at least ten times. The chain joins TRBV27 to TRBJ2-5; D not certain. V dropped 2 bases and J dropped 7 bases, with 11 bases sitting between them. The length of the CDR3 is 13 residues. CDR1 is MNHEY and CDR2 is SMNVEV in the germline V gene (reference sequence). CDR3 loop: CASSLKTIGTQYF. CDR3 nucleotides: TGTGCCAGCAGTTTAAAGACCATAGGGACCCAGTACTTC.

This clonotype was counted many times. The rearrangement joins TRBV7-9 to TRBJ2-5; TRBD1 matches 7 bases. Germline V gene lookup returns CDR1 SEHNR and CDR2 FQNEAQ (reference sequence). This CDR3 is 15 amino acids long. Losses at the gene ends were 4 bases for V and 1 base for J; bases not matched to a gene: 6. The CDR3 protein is CASSSGTATQETQYF. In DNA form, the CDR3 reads TGTGCCAGCAGCTCCGGGACAGCCACCCAAGAGACCCAGTACTTC.

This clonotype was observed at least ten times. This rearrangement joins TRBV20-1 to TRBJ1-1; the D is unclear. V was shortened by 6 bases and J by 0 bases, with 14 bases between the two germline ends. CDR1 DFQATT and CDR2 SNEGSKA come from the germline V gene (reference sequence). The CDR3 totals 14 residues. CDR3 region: CSAILYAVNTEAFF. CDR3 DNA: TGCAGTGCCATACTATACGCGGTGAACACTGAAGCTTTCTTT.

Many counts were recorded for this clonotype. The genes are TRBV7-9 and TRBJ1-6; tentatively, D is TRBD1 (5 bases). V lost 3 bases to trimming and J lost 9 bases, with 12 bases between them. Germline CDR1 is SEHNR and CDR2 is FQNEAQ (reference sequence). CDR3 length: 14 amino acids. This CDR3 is CASSLRGSGSPLHF. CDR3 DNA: TGTGCCAGCAGCTTGAGGGGCTCAGGTTCACCCCTCCACTTT.

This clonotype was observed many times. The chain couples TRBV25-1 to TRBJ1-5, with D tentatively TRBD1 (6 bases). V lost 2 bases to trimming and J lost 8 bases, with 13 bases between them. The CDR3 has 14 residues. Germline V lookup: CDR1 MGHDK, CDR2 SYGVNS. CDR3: CASSERDTGKPQHF. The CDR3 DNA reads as TGTGCCAGCAGTGAAAGGGACACAGGGAAGCCCCAGCATTTT. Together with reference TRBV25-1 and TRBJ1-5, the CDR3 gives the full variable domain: EADIYQTPRYLVIGTGKKITLECSQTMGHDKMYWYQQDPGMELHLIHYSYGVNSTEKGDLSSESTVSRIRTEHFPLTLESARPSHTSQYLCASSERDTGKPQHFGDGTRLSIL.

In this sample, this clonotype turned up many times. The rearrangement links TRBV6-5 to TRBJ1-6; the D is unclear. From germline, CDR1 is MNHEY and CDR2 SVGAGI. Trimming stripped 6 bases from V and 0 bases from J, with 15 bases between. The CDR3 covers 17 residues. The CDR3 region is CASSQPVSSSYNSPLHF. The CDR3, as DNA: TGTGCCAGCAGCCAACCCGTCTCTAGCTCCTATAATTCACCCCTCCACTTT.

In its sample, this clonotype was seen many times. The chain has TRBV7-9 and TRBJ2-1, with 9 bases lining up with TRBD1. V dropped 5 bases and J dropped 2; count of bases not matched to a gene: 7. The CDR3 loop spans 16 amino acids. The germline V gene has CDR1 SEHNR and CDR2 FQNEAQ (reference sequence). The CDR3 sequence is CASSPQNRGPYNEQFF. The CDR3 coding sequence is TGTGCCAGCAGCCCACAGAACAGGGGGCCCTACAATGAGCAGTTCTTC.

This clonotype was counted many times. The CDR3, as DNA: TGCAGTGCCCCAGGACTAGCGGGGGGGAGCAATGAGCAGTTCTTC. It yields the protein CSAPGLAGGSNEQFF. The chain carries TRBV20-1 and TRBJ2-1, with TRBD2 identical over 15 bases. The J segment lost 6 bases and the V segment lost 6 bases, leaving 6 bases of the junction unmatched. Germline loops: CDR1 DFQATT, CDR2 SNEGSKA (reference sequence). The CDR3 runs 15 residues.

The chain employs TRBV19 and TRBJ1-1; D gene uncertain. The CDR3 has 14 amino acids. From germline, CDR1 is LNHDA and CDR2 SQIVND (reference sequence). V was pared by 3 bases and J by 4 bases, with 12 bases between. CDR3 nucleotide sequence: TGTGCCAGTAGTATCAGAGGGCCGGGCACTGAAGCTTTCTTT. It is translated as CASSIRGPGTEAFF. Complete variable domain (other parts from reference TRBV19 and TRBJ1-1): DGGITQSPKYLFRKEGQNVTLSCEQNLNHDAMYWYRQDPGQGLRLIYYSQIVNDFQKGDIAEGYSVSREKKESFPLTVTSAQKNPTAFYLCASSIRGPGTEAFFGQGTRLTVV.

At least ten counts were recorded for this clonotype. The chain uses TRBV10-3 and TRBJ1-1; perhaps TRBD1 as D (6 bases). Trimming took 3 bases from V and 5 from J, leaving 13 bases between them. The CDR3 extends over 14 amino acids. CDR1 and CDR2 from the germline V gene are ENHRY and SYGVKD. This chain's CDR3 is CAISDTGHPTEAFF. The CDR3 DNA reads TGTGCCATCAGTGATACAGGGCACCCTACTGAAGCTTTCTTT.

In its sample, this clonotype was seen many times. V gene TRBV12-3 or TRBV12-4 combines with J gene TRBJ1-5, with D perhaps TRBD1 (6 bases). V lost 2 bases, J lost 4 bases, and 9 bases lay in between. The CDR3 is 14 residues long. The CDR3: CASSLWDTNQPQHF. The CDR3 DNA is TGTGCCAGCAGTTTATGGGACACAAATCAGCCCCAGCATTTT.

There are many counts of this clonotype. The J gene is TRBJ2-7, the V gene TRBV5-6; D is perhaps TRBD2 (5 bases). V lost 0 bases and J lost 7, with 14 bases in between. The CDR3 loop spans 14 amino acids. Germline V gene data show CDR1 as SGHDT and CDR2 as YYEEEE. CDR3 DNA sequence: TGTGCCAGCAGCTTGGTCGGAGGTAAGGGAGAGCAGTACGTC. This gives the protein CASSLVGGKGEQYV.

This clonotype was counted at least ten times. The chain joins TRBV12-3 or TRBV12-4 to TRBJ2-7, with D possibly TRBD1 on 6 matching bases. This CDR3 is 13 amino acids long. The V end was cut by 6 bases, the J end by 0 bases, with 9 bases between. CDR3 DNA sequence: TGTGCCAGCAGAGCAGGGGTCTCCTACGAGCAGTACTTC. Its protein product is CASRAGVSYEQYF.

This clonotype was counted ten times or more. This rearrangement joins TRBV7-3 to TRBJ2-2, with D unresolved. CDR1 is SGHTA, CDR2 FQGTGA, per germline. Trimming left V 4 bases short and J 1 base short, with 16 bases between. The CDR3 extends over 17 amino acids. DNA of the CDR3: TGTGCCAGCAGCTCAACTCCCTCTGGGGAGAACACCGGGGAGCTGTTTTTT. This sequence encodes CASSSTPSGENTGELFF. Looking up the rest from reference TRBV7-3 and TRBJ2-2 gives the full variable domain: GAGVSQTPSNKVTEKGKYVELRCDPISGHTALYWYRQSLGQGPEFLIYFQGTGAADDSGLPNDRFFAVRPEGSVSTLKIQRTERGDSAVYLCASSSTPSGENTGELFFGEGSRLTVL.